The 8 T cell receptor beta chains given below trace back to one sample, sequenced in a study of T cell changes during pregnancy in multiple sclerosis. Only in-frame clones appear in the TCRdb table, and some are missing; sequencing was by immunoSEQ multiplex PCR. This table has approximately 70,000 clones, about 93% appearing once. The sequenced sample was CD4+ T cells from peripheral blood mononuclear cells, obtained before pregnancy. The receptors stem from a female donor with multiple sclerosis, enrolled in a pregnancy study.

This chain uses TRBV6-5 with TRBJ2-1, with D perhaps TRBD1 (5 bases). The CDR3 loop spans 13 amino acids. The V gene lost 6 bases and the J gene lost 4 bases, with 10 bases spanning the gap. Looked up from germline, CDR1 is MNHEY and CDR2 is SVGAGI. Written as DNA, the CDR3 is TGTGCCAGCAGGCAGGGTAATTACAATGAGCAGTTCTTC. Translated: CASRQGNYNEQFF.

For the CDR3, the DNA is TGTGCCATCAGCGGGAGAAACACTGAAGCTTTCTTT. Its protein product is CAISGRNTEAFF. The chain is built from TRBV10-3 and TRBJ1-1; D gene unclear. In germline, CDR1 is ENHRY, CDR2 SYGVKD. The CDR3 is made up of 12 amino acids. V gave up 6 bases and J gave up 2 bases, with 7 bases separating them.

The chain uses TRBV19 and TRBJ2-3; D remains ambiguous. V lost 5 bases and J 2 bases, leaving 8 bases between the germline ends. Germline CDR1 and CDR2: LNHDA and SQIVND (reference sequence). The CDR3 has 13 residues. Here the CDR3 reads CASSPGTTDTQYF. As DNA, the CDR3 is TGTGCCAGTAGTCCAGGTACCACAGATACGCAGTATTTT.

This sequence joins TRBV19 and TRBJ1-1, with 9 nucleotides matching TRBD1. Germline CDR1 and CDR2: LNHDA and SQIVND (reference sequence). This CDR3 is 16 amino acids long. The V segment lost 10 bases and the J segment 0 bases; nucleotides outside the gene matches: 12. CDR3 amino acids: CAIHRDRVIMNTEAFF. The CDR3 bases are TGTGCCATCCACCGGGACAGGGTAATCATGAACACTGAAGCTTTCTTT. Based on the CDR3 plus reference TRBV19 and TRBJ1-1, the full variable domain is DGGITQSPKYLFRKEGQNVTLSCEQNLNHDAMYWYRQDPGQGLRLIYYSQIVNDFQKGDIAEGYSVSREKKESFPLTVTSAQKNPTAFYLCAIHRDRVIMNTEAFFGQGTRLTVV.

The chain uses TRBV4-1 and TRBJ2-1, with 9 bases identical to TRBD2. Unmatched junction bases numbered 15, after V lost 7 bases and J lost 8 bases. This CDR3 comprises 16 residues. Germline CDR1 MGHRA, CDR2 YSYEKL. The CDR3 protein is CASTTSEVAGVDEQFF. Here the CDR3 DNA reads TGCGCCAGCACCACGTCCGAGGTAGCGGGAGTGGATGAGCAGTTCTTC.

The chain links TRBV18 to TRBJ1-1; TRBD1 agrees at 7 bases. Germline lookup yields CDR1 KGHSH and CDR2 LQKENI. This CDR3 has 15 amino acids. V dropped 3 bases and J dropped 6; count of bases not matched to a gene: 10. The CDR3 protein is CASSPAQQGKSEAFF. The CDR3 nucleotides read TGTGCCAGCTCACCCGCACAACAGGGGAAATCTGAAGCTTTCTTT.

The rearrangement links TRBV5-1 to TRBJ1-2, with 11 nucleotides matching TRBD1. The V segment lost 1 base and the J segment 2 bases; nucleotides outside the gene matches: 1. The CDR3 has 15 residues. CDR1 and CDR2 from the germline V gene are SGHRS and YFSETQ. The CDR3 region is CASSLWTGGNYGYTF. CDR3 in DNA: TGCGCCAGCAGCTTGTGGACAGGGGGCAACTATGGCTACACCTTC.

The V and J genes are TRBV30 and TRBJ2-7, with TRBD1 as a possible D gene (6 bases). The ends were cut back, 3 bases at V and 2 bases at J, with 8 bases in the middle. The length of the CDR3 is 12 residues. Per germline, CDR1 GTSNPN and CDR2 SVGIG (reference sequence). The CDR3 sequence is CAWSRTAYEQYF. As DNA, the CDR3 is TGTGCCTGGAGCCGGACAGCCTACGAGCAGTACTTC.